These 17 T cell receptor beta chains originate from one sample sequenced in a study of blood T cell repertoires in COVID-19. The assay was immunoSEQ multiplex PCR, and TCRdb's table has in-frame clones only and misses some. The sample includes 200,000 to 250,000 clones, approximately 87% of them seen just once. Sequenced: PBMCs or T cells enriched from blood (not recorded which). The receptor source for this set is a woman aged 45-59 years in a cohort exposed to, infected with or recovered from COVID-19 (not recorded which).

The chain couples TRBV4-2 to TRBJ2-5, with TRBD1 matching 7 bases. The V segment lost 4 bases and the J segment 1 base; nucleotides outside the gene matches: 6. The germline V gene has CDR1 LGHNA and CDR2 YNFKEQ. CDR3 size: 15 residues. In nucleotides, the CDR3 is TGTGCCAGCAGCCTAAGACAGGGAAGCCAAGAGACCCAGTACTTC. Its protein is CASSLRQGSQETQYF.

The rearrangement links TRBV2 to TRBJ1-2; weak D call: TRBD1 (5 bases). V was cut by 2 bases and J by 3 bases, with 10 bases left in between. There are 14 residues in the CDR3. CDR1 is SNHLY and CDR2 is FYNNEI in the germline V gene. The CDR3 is CASSERGKDYGYTF. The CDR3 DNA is TGTGCCAGCAGTGAAAGGGGAAAGGACTATGGCTACACCTTC. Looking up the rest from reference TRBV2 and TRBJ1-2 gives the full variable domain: EPEVTQTPSHQVTQMGQEVILRCVPISNHLYFYWYRQILGQKVEFLVSFYNNEISEKSEIFDDQFSVERPDGSNFTLKIRSTKLEDSAMYFCASSERGKDYGYTFGSGTRLTVV.

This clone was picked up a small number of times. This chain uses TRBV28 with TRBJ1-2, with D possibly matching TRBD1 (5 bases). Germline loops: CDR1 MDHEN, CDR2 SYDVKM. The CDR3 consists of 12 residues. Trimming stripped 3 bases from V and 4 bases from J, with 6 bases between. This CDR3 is CASSLGGYGYTF. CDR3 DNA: TGTGCCAGCAGTTTGGGGGGCTATGGCTACACCTTC.

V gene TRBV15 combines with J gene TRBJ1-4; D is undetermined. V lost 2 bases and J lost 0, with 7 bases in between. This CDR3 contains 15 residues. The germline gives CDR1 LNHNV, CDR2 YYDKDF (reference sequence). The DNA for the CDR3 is TGTGCCACCAGCAGAAAGCTTGCAACTAATGAAAAACTGTTTTTT. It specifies CATSRKLATNEKLFF.

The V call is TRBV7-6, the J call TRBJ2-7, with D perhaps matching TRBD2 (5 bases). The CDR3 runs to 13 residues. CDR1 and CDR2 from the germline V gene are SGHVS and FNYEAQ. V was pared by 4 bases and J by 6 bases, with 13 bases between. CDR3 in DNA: TGTGCCAGCAGCTACTCGCGGGTCGGCGAGCAGTACTTC. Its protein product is CASSYSRVGEQYF.

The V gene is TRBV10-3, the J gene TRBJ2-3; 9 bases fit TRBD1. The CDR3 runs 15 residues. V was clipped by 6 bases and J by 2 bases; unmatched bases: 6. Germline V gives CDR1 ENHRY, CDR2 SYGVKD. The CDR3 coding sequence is TGTGCCATCAGCAGACAGGGGGGGGCCACAGATACGCAGTATTTT. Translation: CAISRQGGATDTQYF.

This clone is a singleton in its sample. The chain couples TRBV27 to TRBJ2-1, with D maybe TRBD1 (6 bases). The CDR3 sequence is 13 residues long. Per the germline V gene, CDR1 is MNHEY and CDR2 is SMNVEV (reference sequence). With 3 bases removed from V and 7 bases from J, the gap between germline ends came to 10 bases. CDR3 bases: TGTGCCAGCAGTTTCGATACAGGGAATGAGCAGTTCTTC. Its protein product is CASSFDTGNEQFF.

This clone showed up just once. The CDR3 DNA follows: TGTGCCAGCAGCTTAGATGGGGGGGCCACAGATACGCAGTATTTT. Its translation: CASSLDGGATDTQYF. V and J are TRBV7-6 and TRBJ2-3, with a weak D call TRBD2 (7 bases). The V end was cut by 1 base, the J end by 2 bases, with 10 bases between. Per germline, CDR1 SGHVS and CDR2 FNYEAQ. The CDR3 covers 15 residues.

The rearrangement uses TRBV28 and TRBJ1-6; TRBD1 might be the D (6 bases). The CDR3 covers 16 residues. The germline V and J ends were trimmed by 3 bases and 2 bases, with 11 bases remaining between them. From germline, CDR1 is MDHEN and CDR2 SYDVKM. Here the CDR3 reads CASSFAGATYNSPLHF. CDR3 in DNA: TGTGCCAGCAGTTTCGCAGGGGCCACCTATAATTCACCCCTCCACTTT.

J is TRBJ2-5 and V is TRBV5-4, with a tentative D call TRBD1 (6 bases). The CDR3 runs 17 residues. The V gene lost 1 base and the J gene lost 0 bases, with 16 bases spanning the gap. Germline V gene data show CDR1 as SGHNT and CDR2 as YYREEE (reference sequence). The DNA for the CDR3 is TGTGCCAGCAGCTTGCTCTTAAGACAGGACAACCAAGAGACCCAGTACTTC. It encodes CASSLLLRQDNQETQYF. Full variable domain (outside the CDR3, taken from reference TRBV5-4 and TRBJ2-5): ETGVTQSPTHLIKTRGQQVTLRCSSQSGHNTVSWYQQALGQGPQFIFQYYREEENGRGNFPPRFSGLQFPNYSSELNVNALELDDSALYLCASSLLLRQDNQETQYFGPGTRLLVL.

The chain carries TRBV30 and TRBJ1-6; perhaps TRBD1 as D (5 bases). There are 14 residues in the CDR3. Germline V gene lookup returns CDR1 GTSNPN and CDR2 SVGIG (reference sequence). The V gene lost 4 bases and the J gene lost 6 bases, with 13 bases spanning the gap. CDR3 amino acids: CAWTRDFANSPLHF. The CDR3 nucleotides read TGTGCCTGGACACGGGACTTCGCTAATTCACCCCTCCACTTT.

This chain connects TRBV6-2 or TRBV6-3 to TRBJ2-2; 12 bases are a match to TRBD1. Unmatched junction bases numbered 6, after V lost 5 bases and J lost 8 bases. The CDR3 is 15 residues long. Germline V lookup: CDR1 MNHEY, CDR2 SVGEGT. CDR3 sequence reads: CASSPGTGGKGELFF. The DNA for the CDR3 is TGTGCCAGCAGTCCAGGGACAGGGGGCAAGGGGGAGCTGTTTTTT.

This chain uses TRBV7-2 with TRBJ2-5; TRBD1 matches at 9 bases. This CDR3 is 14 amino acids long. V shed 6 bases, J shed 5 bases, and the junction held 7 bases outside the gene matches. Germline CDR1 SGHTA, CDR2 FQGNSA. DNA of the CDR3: TGTGCCAGCAGTCGAACAGGGGGCCAGGAGACCCAGTACTTC. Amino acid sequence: CASSRTGGQETQYF.

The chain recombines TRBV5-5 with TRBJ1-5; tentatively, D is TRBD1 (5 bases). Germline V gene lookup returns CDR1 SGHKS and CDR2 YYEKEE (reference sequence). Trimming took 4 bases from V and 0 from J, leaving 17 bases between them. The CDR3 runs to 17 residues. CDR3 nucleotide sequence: TGTGCCAGCAGCCAGGATCCCCAGGGCCATAGCAATCAGCCCCAGCATTTT. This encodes CASSQDPQGHSNQPQHF.

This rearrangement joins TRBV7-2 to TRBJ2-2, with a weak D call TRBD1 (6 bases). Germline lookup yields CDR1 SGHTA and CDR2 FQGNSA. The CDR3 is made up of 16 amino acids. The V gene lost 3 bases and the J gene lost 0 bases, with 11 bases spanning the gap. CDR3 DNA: TGTGCCAGCAGCTTCCCCAGGACAGCGAACACCGGGGAGCTGTTTTTT. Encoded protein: CASSFPRTANTGELFF.

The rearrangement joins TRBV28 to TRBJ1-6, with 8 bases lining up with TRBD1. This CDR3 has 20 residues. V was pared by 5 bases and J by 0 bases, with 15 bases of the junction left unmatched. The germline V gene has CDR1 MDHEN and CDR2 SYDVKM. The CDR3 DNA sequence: TGTGCCAGCAGTGCCATGGACAGGGCCAAAGCCCTCTCCTATAATTCACCCCTCCACTTT. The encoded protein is CASSAMDRAKALSYNSPLHF.

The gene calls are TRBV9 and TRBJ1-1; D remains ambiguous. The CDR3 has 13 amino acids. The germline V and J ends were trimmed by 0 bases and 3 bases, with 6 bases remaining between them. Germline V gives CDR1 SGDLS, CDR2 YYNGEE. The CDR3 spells CASSVGEYTEAFF. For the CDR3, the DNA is TGTGCCAGCAGCGTAGGGGAGTACACTGAAGCTTTCTTT.